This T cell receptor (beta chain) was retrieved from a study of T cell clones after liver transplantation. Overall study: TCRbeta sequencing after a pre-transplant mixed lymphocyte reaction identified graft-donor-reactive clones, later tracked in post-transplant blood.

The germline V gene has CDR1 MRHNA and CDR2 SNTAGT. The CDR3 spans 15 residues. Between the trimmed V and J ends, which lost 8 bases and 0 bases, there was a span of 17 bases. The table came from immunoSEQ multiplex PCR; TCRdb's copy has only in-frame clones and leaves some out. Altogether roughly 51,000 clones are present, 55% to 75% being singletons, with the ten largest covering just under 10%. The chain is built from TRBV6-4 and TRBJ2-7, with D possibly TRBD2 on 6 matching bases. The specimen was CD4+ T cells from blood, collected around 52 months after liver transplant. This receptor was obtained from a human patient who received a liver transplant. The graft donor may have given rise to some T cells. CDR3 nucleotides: TGTGCCAGCGTCGCGGAGGGAGGAGGCTCCTACGAGCAGTACTTC. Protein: CASVAEGGGSYEQYF.